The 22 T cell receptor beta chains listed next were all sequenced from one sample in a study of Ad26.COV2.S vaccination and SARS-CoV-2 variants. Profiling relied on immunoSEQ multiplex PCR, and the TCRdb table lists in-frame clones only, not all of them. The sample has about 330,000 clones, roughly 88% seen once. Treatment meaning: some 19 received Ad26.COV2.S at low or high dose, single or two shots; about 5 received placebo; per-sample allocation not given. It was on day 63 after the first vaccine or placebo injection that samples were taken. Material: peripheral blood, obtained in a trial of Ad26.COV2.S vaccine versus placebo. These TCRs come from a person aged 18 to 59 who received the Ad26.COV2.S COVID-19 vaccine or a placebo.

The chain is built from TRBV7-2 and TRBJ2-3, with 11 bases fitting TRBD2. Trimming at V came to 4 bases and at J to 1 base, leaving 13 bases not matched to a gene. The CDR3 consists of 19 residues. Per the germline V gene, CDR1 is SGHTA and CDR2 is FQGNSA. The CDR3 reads CASSSLEVAGGLGTDTQYF. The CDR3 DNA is TGTGCCAGCAGCTCCCTGGAGGTAGCGGGGGGGCTCGGCACAGATACGCAGTATTTT.

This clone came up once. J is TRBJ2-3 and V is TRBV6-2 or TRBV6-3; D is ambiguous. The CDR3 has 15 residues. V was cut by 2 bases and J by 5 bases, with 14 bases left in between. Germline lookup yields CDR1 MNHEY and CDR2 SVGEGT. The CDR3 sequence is CASSYESEAGDTQYF. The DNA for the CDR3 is TGTGCCAGCAGTTACGAAAGTGAAGCTGGAGATACGCAGTATTTT.

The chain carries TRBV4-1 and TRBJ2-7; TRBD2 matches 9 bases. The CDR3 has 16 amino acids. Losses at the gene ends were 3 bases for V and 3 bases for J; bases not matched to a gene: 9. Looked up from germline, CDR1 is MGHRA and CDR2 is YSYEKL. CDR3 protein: CASSHYRKREVYEQYV. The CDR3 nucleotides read TGCGCCAGCAGCCATTACCGAAAGCGGGAGGTCTACGAGCAGTACGTC.

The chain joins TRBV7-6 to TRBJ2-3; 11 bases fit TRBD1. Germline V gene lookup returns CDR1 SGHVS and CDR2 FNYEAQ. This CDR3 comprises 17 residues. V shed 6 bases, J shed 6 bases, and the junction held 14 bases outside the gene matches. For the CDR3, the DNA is TGTGCCAGCAGACGGACCCCAACCGGGACAGGGGGGGATACGCAGTATTTT. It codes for CASRRTPTGTGGDTQYF.

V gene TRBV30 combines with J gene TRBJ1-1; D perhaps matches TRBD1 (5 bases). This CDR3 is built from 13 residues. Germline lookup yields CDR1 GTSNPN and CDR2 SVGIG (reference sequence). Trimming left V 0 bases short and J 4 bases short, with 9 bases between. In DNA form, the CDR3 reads TGTGCCTGGAGTGTTGGGCAGGGCACTGAAGCTTTCTTT. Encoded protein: CAWSVGQGTEAFF.

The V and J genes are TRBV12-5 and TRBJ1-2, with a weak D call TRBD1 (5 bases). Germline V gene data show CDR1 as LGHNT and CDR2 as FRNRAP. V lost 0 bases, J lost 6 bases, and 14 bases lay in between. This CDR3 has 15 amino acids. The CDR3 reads CASGLVRRVTNGYTF. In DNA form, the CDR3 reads TGTGCTAGTGGTTTGGTACGCAGGGTCACTAATGGCTACACCTTC.

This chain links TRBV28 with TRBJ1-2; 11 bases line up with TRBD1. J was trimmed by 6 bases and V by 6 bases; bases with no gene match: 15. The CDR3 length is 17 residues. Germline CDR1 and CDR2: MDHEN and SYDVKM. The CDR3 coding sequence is TGTGCCAGCAGGTCCCCGGGACAGGGGGGTTATGGTGATGGCTACACCTTC. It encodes CASRSPGQGGYGDGYTF.

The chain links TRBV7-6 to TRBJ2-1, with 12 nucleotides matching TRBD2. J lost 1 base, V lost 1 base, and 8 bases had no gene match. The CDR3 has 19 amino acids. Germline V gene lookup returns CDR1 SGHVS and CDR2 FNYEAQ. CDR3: CASSLDLETSGRSYNEQFF. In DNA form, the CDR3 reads TGTGCCAGCAGCTTAGACTTGGAGACTAGCGGGAGATCCTACAATGAGCAGTTCTTC.

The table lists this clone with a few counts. CDR3: CASWAQTSSLYGYTF. CDR3 bases: TGTGCCAGCTGGGCCCAGACAAGTTCTCTCTATGGCTACACCTTC. V usage is TRBV2 and J usage is TRBJ1-2; D uncertain. Germline V gives CDR1 SNHLY, CDR2 FYNNEI. With 8 bases removed from V and 4 bases from J, the gap between germline ends came to 20 bases. This CDR3 has 15 residues.

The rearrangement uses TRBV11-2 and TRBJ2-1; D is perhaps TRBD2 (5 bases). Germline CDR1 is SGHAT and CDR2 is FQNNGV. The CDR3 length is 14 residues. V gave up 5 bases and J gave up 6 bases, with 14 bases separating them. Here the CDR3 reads CASSPSRGFNEQFF. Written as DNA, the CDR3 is TGTGCCAGCAGCCCATCGCGAGGGTTCAATGAGCAGTTCTTC.

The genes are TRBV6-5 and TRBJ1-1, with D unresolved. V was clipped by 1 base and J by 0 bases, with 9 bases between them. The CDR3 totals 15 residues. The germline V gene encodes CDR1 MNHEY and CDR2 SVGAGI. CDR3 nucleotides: TGTGCCAGCAGTTACTACCGGTCCCTGAACACTGAAGCTTTCTTT. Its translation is CASSYYRSLNTEAFF.

The CDR3 nucleotides are TGTGCCAGCAGCGTAGCACAGAACCAGATGACCGGGGAGCTGTTTTTT. Encoded protein: CASSVAQNQMTGELFF. V and J are TRBV9 and TRBJ2-2; D unresolved. Looked up from germline, CDR1 is SGDLS and CDR2 is YYNGEE. CDR3 length: 16 residues. Trimming shortened V by 0 bases and J by 5 bases, and 14 bases separated the two germline ends.

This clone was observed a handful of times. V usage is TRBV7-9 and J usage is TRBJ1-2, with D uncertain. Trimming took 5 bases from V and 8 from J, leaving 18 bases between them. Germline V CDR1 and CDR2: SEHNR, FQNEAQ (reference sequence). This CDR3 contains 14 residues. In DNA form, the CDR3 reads TGTGCCAGCAGCCTCACGAGCACTTCTAAGGGCTACACCTTC. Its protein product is CASSLTSTSKGYTF.

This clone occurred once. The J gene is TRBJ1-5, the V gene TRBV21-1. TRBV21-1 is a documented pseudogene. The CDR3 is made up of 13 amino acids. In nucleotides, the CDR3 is TGTGCCAGCAGCAAAGTTACTAATCAGCCCCAGCATTTT. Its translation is CASSKVTNQPQHF.

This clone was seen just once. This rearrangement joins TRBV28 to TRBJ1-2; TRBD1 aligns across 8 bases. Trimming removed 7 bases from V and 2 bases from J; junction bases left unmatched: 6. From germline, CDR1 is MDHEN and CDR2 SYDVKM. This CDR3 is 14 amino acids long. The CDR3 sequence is CASTRGQRNYGYTF. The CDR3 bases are TGTGCCAGCACCAGGGGGCAGCGAAACTATGGCTACACCTTC.

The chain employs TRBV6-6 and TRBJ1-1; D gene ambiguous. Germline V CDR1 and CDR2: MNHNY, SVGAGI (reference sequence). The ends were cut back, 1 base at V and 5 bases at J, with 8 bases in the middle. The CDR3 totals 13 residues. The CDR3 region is CASSYLAGTEAFF. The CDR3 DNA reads TGTGCCAGCAGTTACTTGGCGGGGACTGAAGCTTTCTTT.

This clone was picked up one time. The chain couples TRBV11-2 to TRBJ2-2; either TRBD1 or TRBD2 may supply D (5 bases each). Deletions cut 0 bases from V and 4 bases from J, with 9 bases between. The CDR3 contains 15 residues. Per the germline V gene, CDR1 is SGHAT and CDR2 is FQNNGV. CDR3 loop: CASSLDGAVTGELFF. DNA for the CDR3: TGTGCCAGCAGCTTAGACGGGGCCGTCACCGGGGAGCTGTTTTTT. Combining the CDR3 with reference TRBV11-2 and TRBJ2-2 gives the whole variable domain EAGVAQSPRYKIIEKRQSVAFWCNPISGHATLYWYQQILGQGPKLLIQFQNNGVVDDSQLPKDRFSAERLKGVDSTLKIQPAKLEDSAVYLCASSLDGAVTGELFFGEGSRLTVL.

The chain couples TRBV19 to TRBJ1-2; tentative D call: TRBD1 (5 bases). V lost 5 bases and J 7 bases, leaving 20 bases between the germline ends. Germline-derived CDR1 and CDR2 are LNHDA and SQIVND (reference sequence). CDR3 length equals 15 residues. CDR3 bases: TGTGCCAGTAGTGCCCGACTACAGGAATCGAGTGGCTACACCTTC. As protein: CASSARLQESSGYTF.

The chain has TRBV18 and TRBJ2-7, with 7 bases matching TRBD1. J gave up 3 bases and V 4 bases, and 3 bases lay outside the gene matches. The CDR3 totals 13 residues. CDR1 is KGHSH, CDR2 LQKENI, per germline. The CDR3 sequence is CASSQTGSYEQYV. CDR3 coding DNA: TGTGCCAGCTCACAGACAGGGAGCTACGAGCAGTACGTC.

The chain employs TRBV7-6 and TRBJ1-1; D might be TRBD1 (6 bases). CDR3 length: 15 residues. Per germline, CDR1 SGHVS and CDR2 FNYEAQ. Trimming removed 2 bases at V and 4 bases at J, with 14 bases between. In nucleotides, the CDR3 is TGTGCCAGCAGCTTAATGGGGGGCGCTTCCACTGAAGCTTTCTTT. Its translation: CASSLMGGASTEAFF.

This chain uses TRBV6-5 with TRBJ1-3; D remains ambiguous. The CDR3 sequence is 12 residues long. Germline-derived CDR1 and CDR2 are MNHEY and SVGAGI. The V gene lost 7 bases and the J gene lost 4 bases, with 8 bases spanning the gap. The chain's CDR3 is CASTSSGNTIYF. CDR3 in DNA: TGTGCCAGCACCTCCTCCGGAAACACCATATATTTT.

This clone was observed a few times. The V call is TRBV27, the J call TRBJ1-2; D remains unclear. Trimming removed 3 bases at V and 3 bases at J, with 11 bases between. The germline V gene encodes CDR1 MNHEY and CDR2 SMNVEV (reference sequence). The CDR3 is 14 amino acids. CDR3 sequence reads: CASSFSRLDYGYTF. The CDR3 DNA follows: TGTGCCAGCAGTTTTAGCCGGCTGGACTATGGCTACACCTTC.